The source of this T cell receptor beta chain is a study of T-cell memory formation after mild COVID-19. From the 5' RACE reads, TCRdb called clonotypes with MiXCR, one entry per CDR3 protein. This table has under 200,000 distinct CDR3 sequences, less than 40% appearing once. V lost 0 bases and J lost 1, with 14 bases in between. This CDR3 comprises 18 residues. Germline lookup yields CDR1 KGHDR and CDR2 SFDVKD. This clonotype turned up a few times. Material: PBMCs or a T cell subset sorted from them (not recorded which). The chain joins TRBV24-1 to TRBJ2-2, with D possibly TRBD2 on 6 matching bases. The clonotype comes from an adult woman who had mild COVID-19 (a few samples of this study predate the infection). Cell type and time point are not known. CDR3 sequence (DNA): TGTGCCACCAGTGATTTGCGCGCGGGGATGGGGAACACCGGGGAGCTGTTTTTT. It encodes CATSDLRAGMGNTGELFF.